The present T cell receptor beta chain was sequenced within a study of quantifying T cell responses using KT2 cells. Study context: TCR alpha and beta constant-region primers primed reverse transcription of RNA.

The CDR3 has 16 residues. Each cDNA got a UMI-containing oligo ligated at its 3' end. The first PCR ran roughly 4 cycles with an equimolar RC1.1 and RC1.2 beta primer mix. Each CDR3 protein gets one entry after TCRdb re-called the UMI-ligation and nested PCR reads with MiXCR. The sample yields tens of thousands of distinct CDR3 sequences, 12% seen once. This clonotype was seen a few times. The chain links TRBV21-1 to TRBJ2-3; the DNA was not compared with TRBD1, the D call given in the table. TRBV21-1 is labeled a pseudogene. The origin of this receptor is a human donor. Sequencing was done on a sample of PBMCs spiked with cells of the T cell clone KT2. CDR3 loop: CASSTPLLPLGDTQYF. CDR3 nucleotide sequence: TGTGCCAGCAGCACCCCTCTACTACCCTTGGGGGATACGCAGTATTTT.